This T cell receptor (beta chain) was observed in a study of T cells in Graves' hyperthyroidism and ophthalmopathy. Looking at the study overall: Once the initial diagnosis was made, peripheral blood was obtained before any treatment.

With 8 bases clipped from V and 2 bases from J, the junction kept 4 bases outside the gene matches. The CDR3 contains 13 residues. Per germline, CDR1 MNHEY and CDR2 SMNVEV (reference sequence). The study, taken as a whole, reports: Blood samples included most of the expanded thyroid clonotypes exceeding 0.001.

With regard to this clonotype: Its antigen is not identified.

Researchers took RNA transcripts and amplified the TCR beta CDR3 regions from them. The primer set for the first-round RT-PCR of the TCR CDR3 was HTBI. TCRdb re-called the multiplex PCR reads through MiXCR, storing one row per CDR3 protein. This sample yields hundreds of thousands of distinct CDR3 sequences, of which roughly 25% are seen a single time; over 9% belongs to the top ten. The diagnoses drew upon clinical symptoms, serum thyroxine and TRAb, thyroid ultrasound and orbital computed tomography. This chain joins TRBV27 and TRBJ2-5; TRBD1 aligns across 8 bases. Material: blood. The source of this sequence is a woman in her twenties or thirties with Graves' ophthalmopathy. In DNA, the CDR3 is TGTGCCAGCTGGGACAGGCTACAAGAGACCCAGTACTTC. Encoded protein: CASWDRLQETQYF.